This TCR beta chain was observed in a study of T cells in Graves' hyperthyroidism and ophthalmopathy. Study-wide results and caveats: Most expanded thyroid clonotypes above 0.001 recurred in blood.

This clonotype was detected ten times or more. Its specificity is not known. The CDR3 has 16 amino acids. Per the germline V gene, CDR1 is SGHAT and CDR2 is FQNNGV. Deletions cut 7 bases from V and 5 bases from J, with 24 bases between. What was amplified from RNA transcripts were TCR beta CDR3 regions. HTBI primers were the set used in a first-round RT-PCR of the TCR CDR3. From the multiplex PCR reads, TCRdb called clonotypes with MiXCR, one entry per CDR3 protein. The table has about 350,000 distinct CDR3 sequences, approximately 20% seen once. The TCR originated in a woman aged 18-35 years with Graves' hyperthyroidism. This chain uses TRBV11-2 with TRBJ2-7, with D possibly being TRBD1 (5 bases). Sequences were obtained from blood. The CDR3 DNA sequence: TGTGCCAGCACCTCCTTCCCCCCGACAGAAGGTAACGAGCAGTACTTC. This gives the protein CASTSFPPTEGNEQYF.